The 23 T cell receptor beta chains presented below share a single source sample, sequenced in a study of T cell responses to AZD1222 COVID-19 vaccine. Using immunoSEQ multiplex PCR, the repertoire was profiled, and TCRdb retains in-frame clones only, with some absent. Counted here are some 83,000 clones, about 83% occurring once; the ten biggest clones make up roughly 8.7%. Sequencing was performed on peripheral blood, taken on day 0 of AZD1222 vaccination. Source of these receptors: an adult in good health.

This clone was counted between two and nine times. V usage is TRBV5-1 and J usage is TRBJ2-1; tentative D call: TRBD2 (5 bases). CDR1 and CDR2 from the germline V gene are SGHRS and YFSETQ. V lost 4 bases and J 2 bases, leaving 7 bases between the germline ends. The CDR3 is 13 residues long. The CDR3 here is CASSLAPYNEQFF. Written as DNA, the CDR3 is TGCGCCAGCAGCCTAGCTCCCTACAATGAGCAGTTCTTC.

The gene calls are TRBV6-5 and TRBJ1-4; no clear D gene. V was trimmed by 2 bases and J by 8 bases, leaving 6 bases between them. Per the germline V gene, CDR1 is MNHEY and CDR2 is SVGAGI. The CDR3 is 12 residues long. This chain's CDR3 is CASSYVGEKLFF. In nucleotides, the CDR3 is TGTGCCAGCAGTTACGTCGGGGAAAAACTGTTTTTT.

The CDR3 spells CASTAQDRGPYGYTF. The DNA for the CDR3 is TGTGCCAGCACTGCGCAGGACAGGGGGCCCTATGGCTACACCTTC. The chain links TRBV6-5 to TRBJ1-2; TRBD1 matches 11 bases. After removal of 7 bases from V and 4 bases from J, the junction contained 8 bases not matched to a gene. CDR1 and CDR2 (germline): MNHEY, SVGAGI. The CDR3 loop spans 15 amino acids.

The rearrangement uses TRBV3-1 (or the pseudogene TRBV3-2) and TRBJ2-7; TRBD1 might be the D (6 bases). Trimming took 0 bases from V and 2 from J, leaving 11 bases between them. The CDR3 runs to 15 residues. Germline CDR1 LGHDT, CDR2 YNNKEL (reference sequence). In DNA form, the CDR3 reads TGTGCCAGCAGCCAAGAGACAGGTCCCCCCTACGAGCAGTACTTC. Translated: CASSQETGPPYEQYF.

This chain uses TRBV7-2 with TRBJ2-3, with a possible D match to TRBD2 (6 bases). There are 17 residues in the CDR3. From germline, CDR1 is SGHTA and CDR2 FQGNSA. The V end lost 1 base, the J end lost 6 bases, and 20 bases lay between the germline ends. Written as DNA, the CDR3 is TGTGCCAGCAGCTTAGTACTTGGGACTCAGCATACGGATACGCAGTATTTT. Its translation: CASSLVLGTQHTDTQYF.

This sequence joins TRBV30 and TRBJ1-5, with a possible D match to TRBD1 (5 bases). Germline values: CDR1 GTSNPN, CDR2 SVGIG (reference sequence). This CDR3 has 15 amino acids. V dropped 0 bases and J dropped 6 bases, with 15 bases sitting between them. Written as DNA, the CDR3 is TGTGCCTGGAGTGTACTCGGCAGGGAGGGTCAGCCCCAGCATTTT. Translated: CAWSVLGREGQPQHF.

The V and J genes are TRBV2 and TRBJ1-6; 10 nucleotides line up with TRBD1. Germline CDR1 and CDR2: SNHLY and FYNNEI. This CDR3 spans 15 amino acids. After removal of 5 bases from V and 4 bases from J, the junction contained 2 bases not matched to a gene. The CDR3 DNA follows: TGTGCCAGCAGTTCGGACAGGGGGTATAATTCACCCCTCCACTTT. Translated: CASSSDRGYNSPLHF.

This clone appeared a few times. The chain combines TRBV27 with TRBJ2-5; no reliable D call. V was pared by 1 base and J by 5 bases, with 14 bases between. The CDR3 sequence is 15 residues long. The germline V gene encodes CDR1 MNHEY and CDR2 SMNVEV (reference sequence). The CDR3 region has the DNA TGTGCCAGCAGTTTATATCCCGGAGATACGGAGACCCAGTACTTC. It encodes CASSLYPGDTETQYF.

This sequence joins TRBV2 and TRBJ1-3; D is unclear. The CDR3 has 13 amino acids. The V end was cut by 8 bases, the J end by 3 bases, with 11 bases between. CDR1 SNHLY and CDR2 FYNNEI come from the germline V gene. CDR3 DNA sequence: TGTGCCAGCCTCGAGGGAGGTGGAAACACCATATATTTT. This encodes CASLEGGGNTIYF.

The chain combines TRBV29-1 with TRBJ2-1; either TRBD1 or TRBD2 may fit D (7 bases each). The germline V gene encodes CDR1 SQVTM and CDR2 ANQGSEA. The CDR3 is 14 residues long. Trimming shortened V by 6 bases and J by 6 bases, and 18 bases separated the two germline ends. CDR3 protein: CSVRKTGRVNEQFF. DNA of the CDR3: TGCAGCGTCCGTAAGACAGGGAGGGTCAATGAGCAGTTCTTC.

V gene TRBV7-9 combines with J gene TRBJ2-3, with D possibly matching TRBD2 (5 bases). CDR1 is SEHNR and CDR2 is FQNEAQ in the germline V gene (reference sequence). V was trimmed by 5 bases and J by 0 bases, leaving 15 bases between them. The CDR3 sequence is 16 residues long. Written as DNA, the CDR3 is TGTGCCAGCAGCCCCCTGAGCGGATTTAGCACAGATACGCAGTATTTT. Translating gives CASSPLSGFSTDTQYF.

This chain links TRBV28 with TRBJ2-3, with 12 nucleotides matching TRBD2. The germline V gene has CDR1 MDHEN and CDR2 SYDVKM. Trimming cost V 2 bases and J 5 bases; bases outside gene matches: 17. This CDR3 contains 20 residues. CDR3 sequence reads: CASSLPTNLWTSGKGDTQYF. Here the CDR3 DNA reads TGTGCCAGCAGTTTACCCACCAACCTGTGGACTAGCGGGAAAGGAGATACGCAGTATTTT.

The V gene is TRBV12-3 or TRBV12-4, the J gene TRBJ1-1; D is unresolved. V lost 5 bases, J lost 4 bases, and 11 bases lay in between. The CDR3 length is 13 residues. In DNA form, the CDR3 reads TGTGCCAGCAGTCCTCTCGCGGCCACTGAAGCTTTCTTT. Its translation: CASSPLAATEAFF.

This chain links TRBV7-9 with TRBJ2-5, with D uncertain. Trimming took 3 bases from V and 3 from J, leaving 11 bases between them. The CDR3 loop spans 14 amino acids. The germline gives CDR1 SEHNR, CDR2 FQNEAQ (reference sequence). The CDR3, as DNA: TGTGCCAGCAGCTTGGACCCAGGTGAAGAGACCCAGTACTTC. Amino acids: CASSLDPGEETQYF.

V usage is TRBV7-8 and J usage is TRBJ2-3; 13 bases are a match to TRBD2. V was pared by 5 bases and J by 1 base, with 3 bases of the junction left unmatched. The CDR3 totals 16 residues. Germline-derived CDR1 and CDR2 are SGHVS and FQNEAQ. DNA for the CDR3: TGTGCCAGCAGCCCCGGGACTAGCGGGGGCACAGATACGCAGTATTTT. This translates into CASSPGTSGGTDTQYF.

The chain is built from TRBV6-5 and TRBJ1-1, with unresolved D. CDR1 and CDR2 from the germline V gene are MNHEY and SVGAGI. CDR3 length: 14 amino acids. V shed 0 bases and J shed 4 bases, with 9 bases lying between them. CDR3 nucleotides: TGTGCCAGCAGTTACTCTACAAGGAGCACTGAAGCTTTCTTT. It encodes CASSYSTRSTEAFF.

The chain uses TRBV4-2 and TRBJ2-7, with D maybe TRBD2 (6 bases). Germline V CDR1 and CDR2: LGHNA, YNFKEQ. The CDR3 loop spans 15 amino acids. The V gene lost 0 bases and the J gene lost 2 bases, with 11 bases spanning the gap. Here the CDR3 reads CASSQDSGVTYEQYF. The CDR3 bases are TGTGCCAGCAGCCAAGATAGCGGAGTAACCTACGAGCAGTACTTC.

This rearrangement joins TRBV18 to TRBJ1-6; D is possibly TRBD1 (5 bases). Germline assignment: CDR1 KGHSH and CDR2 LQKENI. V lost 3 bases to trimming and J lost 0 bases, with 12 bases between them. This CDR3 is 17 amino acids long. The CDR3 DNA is TGTGCCAGCTCACCGGGTGGGGACCGCTCCTATAATTCACCCCTCCACTTT. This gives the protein CASSPGGDRSYNSPLHF.

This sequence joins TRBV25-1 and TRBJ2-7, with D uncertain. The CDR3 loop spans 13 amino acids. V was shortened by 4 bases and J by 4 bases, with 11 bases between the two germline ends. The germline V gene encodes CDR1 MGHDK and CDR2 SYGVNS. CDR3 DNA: TGTGCCAGCAGTGTTCCCGGGCTATACGAGCAGTACTTC. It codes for CASSVPGLYEQYF.

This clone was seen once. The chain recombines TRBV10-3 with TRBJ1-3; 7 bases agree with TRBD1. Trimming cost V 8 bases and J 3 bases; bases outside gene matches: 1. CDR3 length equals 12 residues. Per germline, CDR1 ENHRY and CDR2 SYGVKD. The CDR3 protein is CAIQGDGNTIYF. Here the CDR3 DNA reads TGTGCCATCCAGGGGGATGGAAACACCATATATTTT.

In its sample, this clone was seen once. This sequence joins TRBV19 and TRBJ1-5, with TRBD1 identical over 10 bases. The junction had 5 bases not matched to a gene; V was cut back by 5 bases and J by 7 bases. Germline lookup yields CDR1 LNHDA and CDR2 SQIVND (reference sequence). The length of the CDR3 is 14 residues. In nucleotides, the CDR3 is TGTGCCAGTAGTGTGACAGGGGGCAGGCAGCCCCAGCATTTT. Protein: CASSVTGGRQPQHF.

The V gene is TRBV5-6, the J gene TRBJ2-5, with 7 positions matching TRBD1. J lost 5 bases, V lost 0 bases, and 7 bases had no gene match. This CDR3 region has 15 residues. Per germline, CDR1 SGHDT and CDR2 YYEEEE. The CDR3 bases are TGTGCCAGCAGCTTGGGACAGGGTCCTTGGGAGACCCAGTACTTC. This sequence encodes CASSLGQGPWETQYF. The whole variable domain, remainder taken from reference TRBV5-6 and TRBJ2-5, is DAGVTQSPTHLIKTRGQQVTLRCSPKSGHDTVSWYQQALGQGPQFIFQYYEEEERQRGNFPDRFSGHQFPNYSSELNVNALLLGDSALYLCASSLGQGPWETQYFGPGTRLLVL.

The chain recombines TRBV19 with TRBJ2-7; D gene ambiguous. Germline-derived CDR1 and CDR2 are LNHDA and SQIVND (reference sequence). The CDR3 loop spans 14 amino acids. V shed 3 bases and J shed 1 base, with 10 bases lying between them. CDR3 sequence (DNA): TGTGCCAGTAGTATGTCGTCCAGGTCCTACGAGCAGTACTTC. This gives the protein CASSMSSRSYEQYF.